Described below is a single TCR beta chain sequence and its context. The antigen remains undetermined. The sample contains more than one DNA sequence encoding this CDR3. These data originate in a study of beta chain features in type 1 diabetes. Study-level points and caveats: No resolution was reached here on whether HLA type influences TCRB rearrangement. Moderate but significant shortening of TCRB CDR3s was recorded in all four CD4+ subsets from Type 1 diabetes patients. An over-representation of cells with high TCR expression could result from cDNA sequencing.

The CDR3 is 12 residues long. Germline assignment: CDR1 KGHSH and CDR2 LQKENI. Trimming stripped 6 bases from V and 2 bases from J, with 7 bases between. The authors reverse transcribed all of the isolated RNA, so sequencing captured expressed TCRB transcripts. Sequencing of naive, central memory and regulatory T cell samples gave an average of about 3.57 million reads. Libraries were prepared by immunoSEQ multiplex PCR; TCRdb keeps only in-frame clonotypes and omits some of them. The data show about 160,000 clones, with around 9.7% seen just once and 0.7% held by the top ten. The clonotype was recovered from a woman in her twenties or thirties with type 1 diabetes. This sequence joins TRBV18 and TRBJ2-5, with no clear D. The sequencing input was central memory CD4+ T cells from blood. CDR3 loop: CASSPLQETQYF. The CDR3 region has the DNA TGTGCCAGCTCTCCTTTACAAGAGACCCAGTACTTC.